Below, one TCR beta chain is given with its context. Its antigen remains unknown. These data are taken from a study of cytomegalovirus exposure and HLA in healthy donors. Study-wide results and limits: Among the most significant clusters, several appeared linked to common viral pathogens in a later analysis. Rare TCR sequences dominated, though some public TCRs recurred in many donors. In a later analysis, a genetic analysis reported fewer productive-TCR N-insertions in an Asian-associated ancestry cluster than the cohort average. In an earlier analysis, about 90% or about 30%: the productive usage of most TCR beta V segments.

With 60 Vbeta and 13 Jbeta primers, the PCR was carried out. Some clones are missing from TCRdb's copy, which holds only in-frame ones; the method was immunoSEQ multiplex PCR. Among 110,000 to 150,000 clones listed, approximately 63% were seen once. Germline lookup yields CDR1 ENHRY and CDR2 SYGVKD. This CDR3 is 14 amino acids long. Trimming took off 0 bases at V and 5 bases at J, with 10 bases between the two ends. The J gene is TRBJ2-5, the V gene TRBV10-3; D remains ambiguous. Sequencing input: PBMCs. The receptor comes from a woman in her sixties or seventies in good health and CMV-seropositive. The DNA for the CDR3 is TGTGCCATCAGTGAGTCGGCCCTCCTGGAGACCCAGTACTTC. It yields the protein CAISESALLETQYF.